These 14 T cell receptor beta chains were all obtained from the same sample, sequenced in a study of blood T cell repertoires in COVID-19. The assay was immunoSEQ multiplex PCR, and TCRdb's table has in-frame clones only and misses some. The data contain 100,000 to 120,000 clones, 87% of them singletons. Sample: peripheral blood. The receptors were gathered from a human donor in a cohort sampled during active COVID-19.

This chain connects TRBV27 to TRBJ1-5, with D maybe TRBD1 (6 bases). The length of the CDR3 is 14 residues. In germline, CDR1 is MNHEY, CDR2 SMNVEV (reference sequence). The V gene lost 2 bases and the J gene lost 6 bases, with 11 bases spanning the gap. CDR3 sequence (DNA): TGTGCCAGCAGTTTAACAGGGTTCGGTCAGCCCCAGCATTTT. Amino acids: CASSLTGFGQPQHF.

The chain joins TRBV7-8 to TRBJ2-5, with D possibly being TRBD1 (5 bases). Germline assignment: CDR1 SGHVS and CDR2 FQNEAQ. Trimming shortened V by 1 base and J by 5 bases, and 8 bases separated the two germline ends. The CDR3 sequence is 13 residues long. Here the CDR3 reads CASSLVRVETQYF. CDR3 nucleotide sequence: TGTGCCAGCAGCTTAGTCAGGGTTGAGACCCAGTACTTC.

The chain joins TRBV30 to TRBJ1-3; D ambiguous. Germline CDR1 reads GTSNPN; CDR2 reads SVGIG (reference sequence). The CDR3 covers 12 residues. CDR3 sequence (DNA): TGTGTAATGACAAACCTTGGAAACACCATATATTTT. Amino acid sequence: CVMTNLGNTIYF.

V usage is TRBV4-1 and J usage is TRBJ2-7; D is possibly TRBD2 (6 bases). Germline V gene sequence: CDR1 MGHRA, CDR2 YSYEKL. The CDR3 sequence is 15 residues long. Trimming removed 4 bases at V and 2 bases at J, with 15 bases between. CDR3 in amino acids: CASSPDWTGAYEQYF. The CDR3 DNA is TGCGCCAGCAGCCCTGATTGGACGGGGGCCTACGAGCAGTACTTC.

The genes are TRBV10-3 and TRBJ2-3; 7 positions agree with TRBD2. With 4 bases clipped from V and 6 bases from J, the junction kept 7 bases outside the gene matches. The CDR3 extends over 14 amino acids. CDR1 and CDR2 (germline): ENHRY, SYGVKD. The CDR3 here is CAISGGTIGDTQYF. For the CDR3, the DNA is TGTGCCATCAGTGGCGGGACTATAGGCGATACGCAGTATTTT.

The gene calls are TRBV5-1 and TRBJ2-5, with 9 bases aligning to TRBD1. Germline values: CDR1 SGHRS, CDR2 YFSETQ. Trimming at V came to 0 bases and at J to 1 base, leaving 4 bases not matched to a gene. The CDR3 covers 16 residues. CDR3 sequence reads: CASSLVGTGSQETQYF. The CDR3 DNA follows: TGCGCCAGCAGCTTGGTCGGGACAGGGAGCCAAGAGACCCAGTACTTC. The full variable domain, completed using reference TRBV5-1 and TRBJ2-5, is KAGVTQTPRYLIKTRGQQVTLSCSPISGHRSVSWYQQTPGQGLQFLFEYFSETQRNKGNFPGRFSGRQFSNSRSEMNVSTLELGDSALYLCASSLVGTGSQETQYFGPGTRLLVL.

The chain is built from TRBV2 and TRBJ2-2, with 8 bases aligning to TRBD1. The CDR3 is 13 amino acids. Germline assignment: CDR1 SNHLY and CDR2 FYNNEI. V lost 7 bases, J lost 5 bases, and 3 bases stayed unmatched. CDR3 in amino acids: CASNRQGTGELFF. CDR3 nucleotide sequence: TGTGCCAGCAACCGACAGGGGACCGGGGAGCTGTTTTTT. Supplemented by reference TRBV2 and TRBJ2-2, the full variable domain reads EPEVTQTPSHQVTQMGQEVILRCVPISNHLYFYWYRQILGQKVEFLVSFYNNEISEKSEIFDDQFSVERPDGSNFTLKIRSTKLEDSAMYFCASNRQGTGELFFGEGSRLTVL.

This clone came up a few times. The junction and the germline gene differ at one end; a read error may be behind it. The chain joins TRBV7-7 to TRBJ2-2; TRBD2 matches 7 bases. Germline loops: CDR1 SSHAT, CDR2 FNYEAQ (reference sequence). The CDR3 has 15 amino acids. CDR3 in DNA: TGTGCTAGCAGCGCATCACCTCGGGGGGCCGGGGAGCTGTTTTTT. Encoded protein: CASSASPRGAGELFF. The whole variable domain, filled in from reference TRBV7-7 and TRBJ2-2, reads GAGVSQSPRYKVTKRGQDVTLRCDPISSHATLYWYQQALGQGPEFLTYFNYEAQPDKSGLPSDRFSAERPEGSISTLTIQRTEQRDSAMYRCASSASPRGAGELFFGEGSRLTVL.

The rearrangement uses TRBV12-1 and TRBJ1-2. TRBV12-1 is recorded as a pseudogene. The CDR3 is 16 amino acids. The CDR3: CASSFAQEGCNYGYTF. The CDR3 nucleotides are TGTGCCAGCAGCTTTGCGCAGGAGGGCTGTAACTATGGCTACACCTTC.

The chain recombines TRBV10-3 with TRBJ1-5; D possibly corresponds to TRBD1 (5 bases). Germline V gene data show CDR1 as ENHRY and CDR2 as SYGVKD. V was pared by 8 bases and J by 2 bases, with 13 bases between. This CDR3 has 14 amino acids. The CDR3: CAISIGVGNQPQHF. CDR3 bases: TGTGCCATCTCAATAGGGGTGGGCAATCAGCCCCAGCATTTT.

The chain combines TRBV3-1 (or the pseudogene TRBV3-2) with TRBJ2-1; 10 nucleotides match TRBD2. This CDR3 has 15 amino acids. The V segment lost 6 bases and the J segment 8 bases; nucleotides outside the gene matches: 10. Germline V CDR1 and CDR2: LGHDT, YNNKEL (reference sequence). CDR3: CASSISGGASDEQFF. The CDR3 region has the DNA TGTGCCAGCAGTATAAGCGGGGGGGCCTCAGATGAGCAGTTCTTC.

The CDR3 spells CASSLGDRHNQPQHF. The CDR3 bases are TGCGCCAGCAGCTTGGGGGACAGGCACAATCAGCCCCAGCATTTT. This chain connects TRBV5-1 to TRBJ1-5, with 8 bases fitting TRBD1. The CDR3 is 15 residues long. Germline V gene data show CDR1 as SGHRS and CDR2 as YFSETQ. V lost 0 bases and J lost 3; bases outside the gene matches: 2.

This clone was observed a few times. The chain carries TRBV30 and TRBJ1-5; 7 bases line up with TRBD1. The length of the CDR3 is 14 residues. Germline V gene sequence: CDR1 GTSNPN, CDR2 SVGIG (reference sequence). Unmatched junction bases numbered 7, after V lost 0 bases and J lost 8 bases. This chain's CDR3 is CAWSVQQGWKPQHF. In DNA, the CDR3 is TGTGCCTGGAGTGTACAACAGGGGTGGAAGCCCCAGCATTTT.

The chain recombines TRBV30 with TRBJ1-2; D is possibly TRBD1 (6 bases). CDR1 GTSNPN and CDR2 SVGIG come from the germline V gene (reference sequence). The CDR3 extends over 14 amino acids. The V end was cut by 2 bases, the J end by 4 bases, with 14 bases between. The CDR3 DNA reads TGTGCCTGGAGTTGGTCAGGGGCGGGCTATGGCTACACCTTC. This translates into CAWSWSGAGYGYTF.